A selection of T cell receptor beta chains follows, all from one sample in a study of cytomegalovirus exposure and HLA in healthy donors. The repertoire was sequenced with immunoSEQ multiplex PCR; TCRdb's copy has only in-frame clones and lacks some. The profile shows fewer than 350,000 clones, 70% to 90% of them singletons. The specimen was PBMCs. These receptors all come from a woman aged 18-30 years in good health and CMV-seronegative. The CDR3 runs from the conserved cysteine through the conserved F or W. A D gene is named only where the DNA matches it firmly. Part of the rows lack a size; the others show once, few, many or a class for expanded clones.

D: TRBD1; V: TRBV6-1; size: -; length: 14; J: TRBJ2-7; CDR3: CASRPGQGGYEQYF; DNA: TGTGCCAGCAGACCGGGACAGGGGGGCTACGAGCAGTACTTC
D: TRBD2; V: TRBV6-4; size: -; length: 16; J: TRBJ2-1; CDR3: CASSEGVAGGLYEQFF; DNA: TGTGCCAGCAGTGAAGGAGTTGCGGGAGGGTTGTATGAGCAGTTCTTC
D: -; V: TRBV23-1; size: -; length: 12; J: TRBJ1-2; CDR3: CASSPGNYGYTF; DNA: TGCGCCAGCAGTCCGGGTAACTATGGCTACACCTTC
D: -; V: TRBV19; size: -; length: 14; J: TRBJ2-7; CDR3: CASSIAGVGDEQYF; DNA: TGTGCCAGTAGTATAGCGGGAGTCGGCGACGAGCAGTACTTC
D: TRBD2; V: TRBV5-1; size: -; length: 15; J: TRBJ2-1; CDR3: CASSRSGRGVNEQFF; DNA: TGCGCCAGCAGCAGAAGCGGGAGGGGGGTAAATGAGCAGTTCTTC
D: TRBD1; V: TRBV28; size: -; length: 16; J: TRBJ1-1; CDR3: CASSLGTGKMNTEAFF; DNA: TGTGCCAGCAGCCTAGGGACAGGGAAGATGAACACTGAAGCTTTCTTT
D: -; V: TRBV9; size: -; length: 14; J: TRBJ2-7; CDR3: CASSAPAAGGEQYF; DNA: TGTGCCAGCAGCGCCCCTGCGGCCGGCGGAGAGCAGTACTTC
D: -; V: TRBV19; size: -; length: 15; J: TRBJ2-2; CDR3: CASRFEPADTGELFF; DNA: TGTGCCAGTAGGTTTGAGCCCGCGGACACCGGGGAGCTGTTTTTT
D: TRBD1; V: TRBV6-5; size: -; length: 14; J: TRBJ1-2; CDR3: CASRGTGGVYGYTF; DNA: TGTGCCAGCAGGGGGACAGGGGGCGTCTATGGCTACACCTTC
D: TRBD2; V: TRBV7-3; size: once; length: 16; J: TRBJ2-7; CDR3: CASSFRGGLDGYEQYF; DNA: TGTGCCAGCAGCTTCCGGGGAGGACTAGATGGGTACGAGCAGTACTTC
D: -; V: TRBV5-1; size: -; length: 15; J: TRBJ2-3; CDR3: CASSWTGQITDTQYF; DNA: TGCGCCAGCAGCTGGACCGGACAGATCACAGATACGCAGTATTTT
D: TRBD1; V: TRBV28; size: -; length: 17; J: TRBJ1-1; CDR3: CASSLPTGGAGNTEAFF; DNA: TGTGCCAGCAGTTTACCGACAGGGGGCGCCGGGAACACTGAAGCTTTCTTT
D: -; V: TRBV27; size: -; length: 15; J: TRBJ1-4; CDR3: CASSPVGGEGEKLFF; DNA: TGTGCCAGCAGCCCCGTCGGAGGGGAGGGCGAAAAACTGTTTTTT
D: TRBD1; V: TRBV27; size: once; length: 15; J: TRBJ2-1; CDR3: CASTPAGGAYNEQFF; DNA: TGTGCCAGCACTCCCGCAGGGGGAGCCTACAATGAGCAGTTCTTC
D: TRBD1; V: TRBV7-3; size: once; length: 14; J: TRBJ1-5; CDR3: CASSLEGADQPQHF; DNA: TGTGCCAGCAGCTTAGAGGGGGCCGATCAGCCCCAGCATTTT
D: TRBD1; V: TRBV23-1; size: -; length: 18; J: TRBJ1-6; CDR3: CASSPGQGPSSYNSPLHF; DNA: TGCGCCAGCAGTCCCGGACAGGGACCGAGCTCCTATAATTCACCCCTCCACTTT
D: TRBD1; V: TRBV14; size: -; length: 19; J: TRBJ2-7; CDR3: CASSQEFDPGTGRVYEQYF; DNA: TGTGCCAGCAGCCAAGAATTCGATCCTGGGACAGGGCGTGTCTACGAGCAGTACTTC
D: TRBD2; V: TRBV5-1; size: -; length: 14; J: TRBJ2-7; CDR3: CASSLILAGDEQYF; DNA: TGCGCCAGCAGCTTGATACTAGCGGGAGACGAGCAGTACTTC
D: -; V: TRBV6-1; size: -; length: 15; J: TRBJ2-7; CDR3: CASSEPDSANYEQYF; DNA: TGTGCCAGCAGTGAACCCGATAGCGCGAACTACGAGCAGTACTTC
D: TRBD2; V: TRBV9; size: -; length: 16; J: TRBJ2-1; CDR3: CASSVYRTSGGNEQFF; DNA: TGTGCCAGCAGCGTATATAGGACTAGCGGGGGCAATGAGCAGTTCTTC
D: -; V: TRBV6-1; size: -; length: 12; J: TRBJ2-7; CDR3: CASRGRWNEQYF; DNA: TGTGCCAGCAGGGGGAGGTGGAACGAGCAGTACTTC
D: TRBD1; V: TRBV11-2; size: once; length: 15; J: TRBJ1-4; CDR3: CASRRPGQSNEKLFF; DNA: TGTGCCAGCAGGAGGCCGGGACAGAGTAATGAAAAACTGTTTTTT
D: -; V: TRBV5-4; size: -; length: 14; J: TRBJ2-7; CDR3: CASSLVDSSYEQYF; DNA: TGTGCCAGCAGCTTGGTGGACAGTTCCTACGAGCAGTACTTC
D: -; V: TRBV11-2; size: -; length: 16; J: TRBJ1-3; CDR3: CASSLVKGLAGDTIYF; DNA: TGTGCCAGCAGCTTAGTGAAGGGGCTAGCGGGGGACACCATATATTTT
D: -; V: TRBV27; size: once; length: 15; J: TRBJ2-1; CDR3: CASSLMVASYNEQFF; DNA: TGTGCCAGCAGTTTAATGGTAGCGAGCTACAATGAGCAGTTCTTC
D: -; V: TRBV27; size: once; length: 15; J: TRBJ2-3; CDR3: CASSLDNSAVDTQYF; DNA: TGTGCCAGCAGTTTGGATAACAGTGCAGTGGATACGCAGTATTTT
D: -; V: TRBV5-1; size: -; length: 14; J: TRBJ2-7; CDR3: CASSLAGHDYEQYF; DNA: TGCGCCAGCAGCTTGGCGGGACATGACTACGAGCAGTACTTC
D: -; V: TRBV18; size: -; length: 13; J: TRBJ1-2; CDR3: CASSPQMGHGYTF; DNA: TGTGCCAGCTCACCCCAGATGGGGCATGGCTACACCTTC
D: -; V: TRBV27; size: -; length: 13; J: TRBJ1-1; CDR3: CASSFGGNTEAFF; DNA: TGTGCCAGCAGTTTCGGGGGGAACACTGAAGCTTTCTTT
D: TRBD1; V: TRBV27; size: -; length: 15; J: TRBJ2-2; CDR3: CASSSGGRNTGELFF; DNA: TGTGCCAGCAGCTCAGGGGGACGGAACACCGGGGAGCTGTTTTTT
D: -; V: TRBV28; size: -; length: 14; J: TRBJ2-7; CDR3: CASSYIGGAYEQYF; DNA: TGTGCCAGCAGTTATATCGGAGGGGCCTACGAGCAGTACTTC
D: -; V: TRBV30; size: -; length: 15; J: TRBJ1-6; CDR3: CAWSGFKEKEAPLHF; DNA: TGTGCCTGGAGTGGCTTTAAGGAGAAAGAAGCACCCCTCCACTTT
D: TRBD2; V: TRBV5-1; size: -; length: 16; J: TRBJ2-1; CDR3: CASSWPGLAEINEQFF; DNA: TGCGCCAGCAGCTGGCCGGGACTAGCGGAGATCAATGAGCAGTTCTTC
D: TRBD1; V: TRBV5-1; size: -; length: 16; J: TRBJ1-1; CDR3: CASSPITGAPATEAFF; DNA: TGCGCCAGCAGCCCAATCACAGGGGCACCTGCGACTGAAGCTTTCTTT
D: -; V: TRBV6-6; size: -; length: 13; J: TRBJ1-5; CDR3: CASKAREGQPQHF; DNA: TGTGCCAGCAAGGCCAGGGAAGGCCAGCCCCAGCATTTT
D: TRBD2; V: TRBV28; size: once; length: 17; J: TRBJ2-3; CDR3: CASSGDLTSGRSDTQYF; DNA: TGTGCCAGCAGTGGAGATCTTACTAGCGGGAGGTCAGATACGCAGTATTTT
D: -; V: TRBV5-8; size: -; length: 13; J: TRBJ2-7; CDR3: CASSILQGYEQYF; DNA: TGTGCCAGCAGCATCCTACAGGGCTACGAGCAGTACTTC
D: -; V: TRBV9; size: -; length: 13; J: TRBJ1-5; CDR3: CASSLRTGQPQHF; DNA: TGTGCCAGCAGCCTGAGAACTGGTCAGCCCCAGCATTTT
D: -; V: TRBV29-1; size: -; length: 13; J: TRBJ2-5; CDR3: CSVRSGSRETQYF; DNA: TGCAGCGTTCGATCAGGGTCGCGGGAGACCCAGTACTTC
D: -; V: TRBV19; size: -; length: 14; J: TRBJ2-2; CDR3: CASARALHFGELFF; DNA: TGTGCCAGTGCCAGGGCCCTACATTTCGGGGAGCTGTTTTTT
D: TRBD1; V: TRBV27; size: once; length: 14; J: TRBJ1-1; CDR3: CASSLMTGGTEAFF; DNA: TGTGCCAGCAGTTTAATGACAGGGGGCACTGAAGCTTTCTTT
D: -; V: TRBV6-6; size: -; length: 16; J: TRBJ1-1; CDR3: CASSYGQGRSNTEAFF; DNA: TGTGCCAGCAGTTACGGTCAGGGGCGATCGAACACTGAAGCTTTCTTT
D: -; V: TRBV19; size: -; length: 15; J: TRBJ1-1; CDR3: CASSIDLQGDTEAFF; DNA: TGTGCCAGTAGTATAGATTTACAGGGCGACACTGAAGCTTTCTTT
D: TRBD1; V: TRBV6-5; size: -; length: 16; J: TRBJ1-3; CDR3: CASSYGNRGPGNTIYF; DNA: TGTGCCAGCAGTTACGGAAACAGGGGTCCTGGAAACACCATATATTTT
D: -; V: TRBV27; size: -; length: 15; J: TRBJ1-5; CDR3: CASSFQGISNQPQHF; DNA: TGTGCCAGCAGTTTCCAGGGGATTAGCAATCAGCCCCAGCATTTT
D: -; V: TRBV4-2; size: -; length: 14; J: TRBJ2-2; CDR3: CASSQDAREEELFF; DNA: TGTGCCAGCAGCCAAGATGCCCGCGAGGAGGAGCTGTTTTTT
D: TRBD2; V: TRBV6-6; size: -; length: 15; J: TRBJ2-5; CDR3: CASSYWAGVTETQYF; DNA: TGTGCCAGCAGTTACTGGGCGGGAGTAACGGAGACCCAGTACTTC
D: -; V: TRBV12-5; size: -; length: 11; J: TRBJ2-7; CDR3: CASGIDYEQYF; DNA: TGTGCTAGTGGTATAGACTACGAGCAGTACTTC
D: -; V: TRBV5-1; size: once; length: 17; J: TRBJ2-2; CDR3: CATLLGVGLLNTGELFF; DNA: TGCGCCACCCTGCTAGGGGTTGGTCTTCTCAACACCGGGGAGCTGTTTTTT
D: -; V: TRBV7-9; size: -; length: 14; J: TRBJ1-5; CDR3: CASSLGPSNQPQHF; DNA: TGTGCCAGCAGCTTAGGTCCGAGCAATCAGCCCCAGCATTTT
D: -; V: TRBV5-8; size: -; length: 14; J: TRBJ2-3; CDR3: CASSTLANADTQYF; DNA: TGTGCCAGCAGCACACTAGCCAACGCAGATACGCAGTATTTT
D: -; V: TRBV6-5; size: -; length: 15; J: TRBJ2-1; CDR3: CASSYWGVAGHEQFF; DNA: TGTGCCAGCAGTTACTGGGGGGTGGCCGGCCATGAGCAGTTCTTC
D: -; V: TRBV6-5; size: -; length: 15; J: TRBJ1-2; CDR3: CASTESGWANYGYTF; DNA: TGTGCCAGCACCGAATCAGGGTGGGCTAACTATGGCTACACCTTC
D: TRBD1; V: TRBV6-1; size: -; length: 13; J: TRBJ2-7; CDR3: CAIHRGMIDEQYF; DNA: TGTGCCATCCACAGGGGTATGATCGACGAGCAGTACTTC
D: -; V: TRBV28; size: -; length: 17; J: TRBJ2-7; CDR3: CASSRVGAWGGRSEQYF; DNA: TGTGCCAGCAGTCGCGTGGGCGCTTGGGGAGGTAGAAGCGAGCAGTACTTC
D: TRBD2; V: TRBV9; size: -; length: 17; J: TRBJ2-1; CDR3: CASSVALTSGNYNEQFF; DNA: TGTGCCAGCAGCGTAGCCCTGACTAGCGGGAACTACAATGAGCAGTTCTTC
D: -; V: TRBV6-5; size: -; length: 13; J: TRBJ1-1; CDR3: CASSPTVNTEAFF; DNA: TGTGCCAGCAGTCCCACAGTGAACACTGAAGCTTTCTTT
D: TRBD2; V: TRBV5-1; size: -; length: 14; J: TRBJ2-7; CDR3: CASSQTYGRHEQYF; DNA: TGCGCCAGCAGCCAGACCTACGGGAGGCACGAGCAGTACTTC
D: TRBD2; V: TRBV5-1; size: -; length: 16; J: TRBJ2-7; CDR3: CASSPGLAVGSYEQYF; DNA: TGCGCCAGCAGCCCCGGACTAGCGGTCGGCTCCTACGAGCAGTACTTC
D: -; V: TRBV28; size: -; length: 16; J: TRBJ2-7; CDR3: CASRFPGSGPAYEQYF; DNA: TGTGCCAGCAGATTCCCAGGGAGCGGGCCCGCCTACGAGCAGTACTTC